What follows is one T cell receptor beta chain and its context. These data originate in a study of T cells in Graves' hyperthyroidism and ophthalmopathy. Amplification of TCR beta CDR3 regions used RNA as the template. TCR CDR3 regions were first amplified by RT-PCR with HTBI primers. Each CDR3 protein gets one entry after TCRdb re-called the multiplex PCR reads with MiXCR. The sample lists approximately 600,000 distinct CDR3 sequences; approximately 13% were seen once. V lost 4 bases and J lost 9, with 25 bases in between. Germline-derived CDR1 and CDR2 are SGHTA and FQGTGA. This CDR3 has 16 amino acids.

The chain links TRBV7-3 to TRBJ2-7; D is perhaps TRBD2 (6 bases). This receptor was identified in a woman in her thirties with Graves' hyperthyroidism that later progressed to Graves' ophthalmopathy. The sequencing input was blood. The CDR3 region has the DNA TGTGCCAGCAGCTCCCCTTGGGGGAGTATCGGGAGTGGGCAGTACTTC. Its translation: CASSSPWGSIGSGQYF.